This T cell receptor beta chain was documented in a study of shared clonotypes between healthy human individuals. TCRdb keeps only in-frame clones here, not all; method: immunoSEQ multiplex PCR. The sample has under 2,000,000 clones; approximately 94% are singletons. Selected positively for CCR7 and CD45RO-negative, naive CD8 cells excluded terminally differentiated effector memory CD45RA+ cells. Sequencing input: naive CD8+ T cells sorted from blood. This TCR was sampled from a man younger than 30 in good health.

The CDR3, as DNA: TGCAGCGTTGTCTCGAGCGGGGGGTTCGGCTCCTACGAGCAGTACTTC. Translating gives CSVVSSGGFGSYEQYF. The V gene is TRBV29-1, the J gene TRBJ2-7; TRBD2 matches at 9 bases. Germline V CDR1 and CDR2: SQVTM, ANQGSEA. The CDR3 runs 16 residues. Trimming removed 4 bases from V and 0 bases from J; junction bases left unmatched: 10.